The source of this T cell receptor beta chain is a study of CD8+ T cells in alopecia areata. Across the whole study: At a dose of 5 to 10 mg twice daily, oral tofacitinib was given to treated patients.

Study findings and constraints: The study found higher clonality in lesional than normal scalp, especially in alopecia totalis/universalis.

This clone was seen a handful of times. Its target is not known. Peripheral blood and lesional scalp punch biopsies came from alopecia areata patients. In each case, RNA was isolated and then reverse transcribed into cDNA as the sequencing template. Only in-frame clones appear in the TCRdb table, and some are missing; sequencing was by immunoSEQ multiplex PCR. The sample lists 150,000 or so clones, 67% seen once, with 9.5% to 12% in the top ten. This sequence originates from a human donor with alopecia areata. The material sequenced was CD8+ T cells sorted from blood, taken at week 0.

CDR3 coding DNA: TGTGCCAGCAGCGGGAGCCCAGAATGTCATGAGCAGTTCTTC. Amino acids: CASSGSPECHEQFF. V gene TRBV21-1 combines with J gene TRBJ2-1; no DNA check was done on the table's D call, TRBD2. TRBV21-1 is assigned pseudogene status. The CDR3 has 14 amino acids.